Listed below are T cell receptor beta chains from one sample, sequenced in a study of STAT5B mutations in CD4+ large granular lymphocyte leukemia. Data came from immunoSEQ multiplex PCR; TCRdb stores just in-frame clones and leaves some out. This sample has fewer than 35,000 clones; less than 80% occur once, and the top ten carry about 2.7%. The specimen was CD4+ T cells from blood buffy coats. These receptors came from a human donor in good health. The CDR3 runs from the conserved cysteine through the conserved F or W. A D gene is named only where the DNA matches it firmly. A clone size is listed for some rows: how often the clone was seen (once, few, many), or a class if it is expanded.

>.|TRBJ2-1|once|TRBV9
TGTGCCAGCAGCGTAGGGGGGGGCGCGGGGATCAATGAGCAGTTCTTC
CASSVGGGAGINEQFF
>TRBD1|TRBJ1-6|few|TRBV18
TGTGCCAGCTCAGTTACAGGGGCTAATTCACCCCTCCACTTT
CASSVTGANSPLHF
>.|TRBJ1-5|.|TRBV30
TGTGCCTGGAGTATCGACAGTTATAGCAATCAGCCCCAGCATTTT
CAWSIDSYSNQPQHF
>TRBD1|TRBJ1-2|.|TRBV19
TGTGCCAGTAGGAGCGGACAGGGCGCTGGCTATGGCTACACCTTC
CASRSGQGAGYGYTF
>TRBD2|TRBJ2-7|few|TRBV7-2
TGTGCCAGCAGCAAGACTAGCGGGAGCTCCTACGAGCAGTACTTC
CASSKTSGSSYEQYF
>.|TRBJ1-1|.|TRBV7-6
TGTGCCAGCAGCCCCCCCTCTTTTGGACAGACGACTGAAGCTTTCTTT
CASSPPSFGQTTEAFF
>.|TRBJ1-1|.|TRBV18
TGTGCCAGCTCACCACGGTCAGCCTGGGAAGGGGAAGCTTTCTTT
CASSPRSAWEGEAFF
>.|TRBJ1-4|.|TRBV6-5
TGTGCCAGCAGTTACGCTAGGGGCGAGAATGAAAAACTGTTTTTT
CASSYARGENEKLFF
>.|TRBJ1-2|.|TRBV2
TGTGCCAGCAGCCCTGGCAGGGAGGGTGGCTACACCTTC
CASSPGREGGYTF
>.|TRBJ2-1|.|TRBV5-6
TGTGCCAGCAGCACCGGGTCCTACAATGAGCAGTTCTTC
CASSTGSYNEQFF
>.|TRBJ1-2|.|TRBV18
TGTGCCAGCTCACCAGAGGGCCATGGCTACACCTTC
CASSPEGHGYTF
>.|TRBJ2-7|.|TRBV5-4
TGTGCCAGCAGCTTGGACAGGTCGTCCGAGCAGTACTTC
CASSLDRSSEQYF
>.|TRBJ1-5|.|TRBV18
TGTGCCAGCTCACAGGGAGATCAGCCCCAGCATTTT
CASSQGDQPQHF
>.|TRBJ1-2|.|TRBV10-2
TGCGCCAGCAGTGAGTCGAAGGGTAACTATGGCTACACCTTC
CASSESKGNYGYTF
>.|TRBJ2-3|.|TRBV7-2
TGTGCCAGCAGCTTCCGAGGAAGCCTTGCAGATACGCAGTATTTT
CASSFRGSLADTQYF
>.|TRBJ1-1|few|TRBV5-1
TGCGCCACCACAAACCGAGGGATAGGGCCCAACACTGAAGCTTTCTTT
CATTNRGIGPNTEAFF
>.|TRBJ2-1|.|TRBV18
TGTGCCAGCTCACCAGGACAGTCTCTTCTCGATGAGCAGTTCTTC
CASSPGQSLLDEQFF
>.|TRBJ2-2|.|TRBV7-6
TGTGCCAGCAGAAGGGCCATCGACAGTAGCACCGGGGAGCTGTTTTTT
CASRRAIDSSTGELFF
>TRBD1|TRBJ1-3|.|TRBV5-4
TGTGCCAGCAGCACGGACAGGGGTCTTGGAAACACCATATATTTT
CASSTDRGLGNTIYF
>.|TRBJ1-4|.|TRBV5-1
TGCGCCAGCAGCAGGGATAGCGCCCTCGCTAATGAAAAACTGTTTTTT
CASSRDSALANEKLFF
>.|TRBJ2-3|.|TRBV18
TGTGCCAGCTCACCAAGAAGAGCAACAGATACGCAGTATTTT
CASSPRRATDTQYF
>.|TRBJ2-7|.|TRBV10-3
TGTGCCTTATCTCCGGACAGCTACGAGCAGTACTTC
CALSPDSYEQYF
>TRBD2|TRBJ2-2|.|TRBV5-4
TGTGCCAGCAGCTTGAGGGGGCGGGAGGGCCTCGGCACCGGGGAGCTGTTTTTT
CASSLRGREGLGTGELFF
>TRBD1|TRBJ1-2|.|TRBV28
TGTGCCAGCAGCAGGGGGGGGGTGGACTATGGCTACACCTTC
CASSRGGVDYGYTF
>.|TRBJ1-2|few|TRBV10-1
TGCGCCAGCAGTGAGTCGTTCAGGGCTAGATATGGCTACACCTTC
CASSESFRARYGYTF
>.|TRBJ2-5|.|TRBV7-2
TGTGCCAGCAGCTCAAGAAGGGTCGAGACCCAGTACTTC
CASSSRRVETQYF
>TRBD1|TRBJ1-5|.|TRBV30
TGTGCCTGGAGTCGACGGACAGGGGGCGGTGAAGGGCCCCAGCATTTT
CAWSRRTGGGEGPQHF
>.|TRBJ2-1|.|TRBV2
TGTGCCAGCAGTGAACGGAAGGGCGATGAGCAGTTCTTC
CASSERKGDEQFF